A selection of T cell receptor beta chains follows, all from one sample in a study of OX40 agonist ivuxolimab in advanced cancers. Produced via immunoSEQ multiplex PCR; TCRdb's table is partial and in-frame only. The sample comprises tens of thousands of clones, approximately 86% of which are singletons, and 1.9% rests with the top ten. The starting material was CD4+ or CD8+ T cells sorted from blood, obtained in a trial of the OX40 agonist ivuxolimab. Every receptor here comes from an adult with an advanced solid tumor such as melanoma, head and neck, liver or kidney cancer. CDR3s include the opening cysteine and the closing phenylalanine or tryptophan. A D gene is named only where the DNA matches it firmly. The size entry is marked missing in some rows and otherwise reads once, few, many or a size class.

TRBV5-6,-,TRBJ2-5,-,CASSSAVGFETQYF,TGTGCCAGCAGCTCGGCCGTGGGATTCGAGACCCAGTACTTC
TRBV6-5,-,TRBJ1-1,-,CASRTPGGGTFF,TGTGCCAGCAGAACACCCGGGGGGGGAACTTTCTTT
TRBV5-1,-,TRBJ2-2,-,CASKREPSTGELFF,TGCGCCAGCAAACGGGAGCCATCTACCGGGGAGCTGTTTTTT
TRBV18,once,TRBJ1-2,TRBD1,CASSPLDRGSNNYGYTF,TGTGCCAGCTCACCGCTGGACAGGGGCTCAAATAACTATGGCTACACCTTC
TRBV6-5,-,TRBJ2-5,TRBD2,CASSYAGLASETQYF,TGTGCCAGCAGTTACGCGGGACTAGCGTCAGAGACCCAGTACTTC
TRBV4-3,-,TRBJ2-2,-,CASSTQTATGNTGELFF,TGCGCCAGCAGCACTCAAACAGCGACAGGGAACACCGGGGAGCTGTTTTTT
TRBV18,-,TRBJ2-3,-,CASSPGGAGDTQYF,TGTGCCAGCTCACCGGGGGGAGCGGGAGATACGCAGTATTTT
TRBV27,-,TRBJ1-1,-,CASRGLQGGDTEAFF,TGTGCCAGTAGGGGTTTACAGGGAGGGGACACTGAAGCTTTCTTT
TRBV28,-,TRBJ2-7,-,CASSWVQGEQYF,TGTGCCAGCAGTTGGGTACAGGGTGAGCAGTACTTC
TRBV2,-,TRBJ2-1,-,CATKRGPSYNEQFF,TGTGCCACTAAGAGGGGACCCTCCTACAATGAGCAGTTCTTC
TRBV19,-,TRBJ2-1,-,CASSIAVLNEQFF,TGTGCCAGTAGTATCGCAGTACTCAATGAGCAGTTCTTC
TRBV11-2,-,TRBJ2-1,TRBD1,CASSYPTGDFERQFF,TGTGCCAGCAGCTATCCGACAGGGGACTTTGAGAGGCAGTTCTTC
TRBV5-5,-,TRBJ1-2,-,CASSLDSSYYGYTF,TGTGCCAGCAGCTTGGACAGTTCCTACTATGGCTACACCTTC
TRBV9,-,TRBJ1-1,-,CASSVSTGRTEAFF,TGTGCCAGCAGCGTATCCACAGGACGGACTGAAGCTTTCTTT
TRBV18,-,TRBJ1-5,TRBD1,CASSPSGTGNQPQHF,TGTGCCAGCTCACCCTCCGGGACAGGAAATCAGCCCCAGCATTTT
TRBV7-8,-,TRBJ1-5,-,CASSLVEAEILPQHF,TGTGCCAGCAGCTTAGTTGAGGCAGAAATCTTGCCCCAGCATTTT